The 20 T cell receptor beta chains presented below share a single source sample, sequenced in a study of cytomegalovirus exposure and HLA in healthy donors. Assay used: immunoSEQ multiplex PCR; TCRdb lists only in-frame clones, some missing. Of about 200,000 clones in the sample, approximately 80% were seen once. The sample consisted of PBMCs. These receptors all come from a woman aged 25-40 years in good health and CMV-seropositive.

Points on this clone: At one boundary the junction diverges from the germline segment, which might be a read error. CDR3 coding DNA: TGTGCTAGCAGCACCAGGCCGGGGGCCAACGTCCTGACTTTC. Residues: CASSTRPGANVLTF. The J gene is TRBJ2-6, the V gene TRBV7-7; D is undetermined. The CDR3 loop spans 14 amino acids. The germline V gene encodes CDR1 SSHAT and CDR2 FNYEAQ (reference sequence).

In its sample, this clone was seen a few times. The chain has TRBV5-4 and TRBJ1-2, with 8 bases identical to TRBD1. The CDR3 totals 13 residues. Trimming at V came to 3 bases and at J to 5 bases, leaving 3 bases not matched to a gene. Germline V lookup: CDR1 SGHNT, CDR2 YYREEE (reference sequence). CDR3 sequence reads: CASSSGQDYGYTF. CDR3 coding DNA: TGTGCCAGCAGCTCGGGACAGGATTATGGCTACACCTTC.

The rearrangement joins TRBV6-5 to TRBJ2-3; 8 nucleotides line up with TRBD2. Trimming at V came to 0 bases and at J to 6 bases, leaving 8 bases not matched to a gene. This CDR3 comprises 16 residues. CDR1 and CDR2 from the germline V gene are MNHEY and SVGAGI. The CDR3 DNA reads as TGTGCCAGCAGTTACTCGAGTACGGGAGGGACCGATACGCAGTATTTT. It codes for CASSYSSTGGTDTQYF.

This clone has a single count. The J gene is TRBJ2-7, the V gene TRBV27; D is perhaps TRBD2 (5 bases). There are 14 residues in the CDR3. CDR1 is MNHEY, CDR2 SMNVEV, per germline (reference sequence). Trimming cost V 4 bases and J 3 bases, with 13 bases left between them. The CDR3 bases are TGTGCCAGCAGTTCAGAGCGGCTCTACTACGAGCAGTACTTC. Protein sequence: CASSSERLYYEQYF.

The chain is built from TRBV10-3 and TRBJ2-1, with 7 bases aligning to TRBD2. Germline CDR1 ENHRY, CDR2 SYGVKD. V shed 0 bases, J shed 7 bases, and the junction held 6 bases outside the gene matches. The CDR3 sequence is 15 residues long. CDR3 in amino acids: CAISESTGGGNEQFF. CDR3 bases: TGTGCCATCAGTGAGTCAACGGGAGGAGGTAATGAGCAGTTCTTC.

This clone was observed a few times. The rearrangement joins TRBV5-1 to TRBJ2-7, with a possible D match to TRBD2 (6 bases). The ends were cut back, 0 bases at V and 0 bases at J, with 7 bases in the middle. The CDR3 runs 14 residues. Germline loops: CDR1 SGHRS, CDR2 YFSETQ. This CDR3 reads CASSLETSSYEQYF. CDR3 sequence (DNA): TGCGCCAGCAGCTTGGAGACTAGCTCCTACGAGCAGTACTTC. The whole variable domain, remainder taken from reference TRBV5-1 and TRBJ2-7, is KAGVTQTPRYLIKTRGQQVTLSCSPISGHRSVSWYQQTPGQGLQFLFEYFSETQRNKGNFPGRFSGRQFSNSRSEMNVSTLELGDSALYLCASSLETSSYEQYFGPGTRLTVT.

The chain combines TRBV11-2 with TRBJ1-1, with D possibly being TRBD1 (6 bases). From germline, CDR1 is SGHAT and CDR2 FQNNGV. The germline V and J ends were trimmed by 5 bases and 8 bases, with 15 bases remaining between them. The CDR3 sequence is 13 residues long. The CDR3 nucleotides are TGTGCCAGCAGCCCAGGATACCAGGGGGAAGCTTTCTTT. This sequence encodes CASSPGYQGEAFF. The variable domain in full, completed from reference TRBV11-2 and TRBJ1-1, reads EAGVAQSPRYKIIEKRQSVAFWCNPISGHATLYWYQQILGQGPKLLIQFQNNGVVDDSQLPKDRFSAERLKGVDSTLKIQPAKLEDSAVYLCASSPGYQGEAFFGQGTRLTVV.

The chain carries TRBV6-5 and TRBJ2-3; 8 bases agree with TRBD1. The CDR3 is 15 amino acids. The V gene's germline CDR1 is MNHEY and CDR2 SVGAGI. J lost 0 bases, V lost 2 bases, and 1 base had no gene match. DNA of the CDR3: TGTGCCAGCAGTTACGACAGGGGTAGCACAGATACGCAGTATTTT. Translation: CASSYDRGSTDTQYF.

The chain recombines TRBV5-4 with TRBJ2-2, with TRBD1 matching over 8 bases. The CDR3 extends over 15 amino acids. Germline V gene data show CDR1 as SGHNT and CDR2 as YYREEE (reference sequence). The V segment lost 0 bases and the J segment 7 bases; nucleotides outside the gene matches: 5. The CDR3 DNA reads TGTGCCAGCAGCTTGGGGGGACAGGATAGCGGGGAGCTGTTTTTT. It codes for CASSLGGQDSGELFF.

This chain links TRBV5-6 with TRBJ2-2; TRBD2 matches at 8 bases. This CDR3 is built from 15 residues. Germline CDR1 SGHDT, CDR2 YYEEEE. V lost 0 bases and J lost 4; bases outside the gene matches: 2. The CDR3 sequence is CASSLGLAGTGELFF. CDR3 coding DNA: TGTGCCAGCAGCTTGGGGCTAGCGGGCACCGGGGAGCTGTTTTTT.

The rearrangement links TRBV7-2 to TRBJ2-7; 7 bases are shared with TRBD1. This CDR3 has 14 residues. The V and J ends lost 5 bases and 11 bases, in that order; junction bases with no gene match: 15. CDR1 is SGHTA and CDR2 is FQGNSA in the germline V gene. CDR3: CASSPRTGASFKYF. CDR3 DNA sequence: TGTGCCAGCAGCCCGAGGACAGGAGCCTCCTTCAAGTACTTC.

The chain carries TRBV2 and TRBJ2-2; D remains ambiguous. Germline-derived CDR1 and CDR2 are SNHLY and FYNNEI. The CDR3 covers 12 residues. The ends were cut back, 7 bases at V and 6 bases at J, with 9 bases in the middle. CDR3 coding DNA: TGTGCCAGCACCGACCGGGCCGGGGAGCTGTTTTTT. Protein: CASTDRAGELFF.

This chain uses TRBV5-1 with TRBJ1-1, with TRBD1 matching 8 bases. The length of the CDR3 is 15 residues. The V and J ends lost 3 bases and 1 base, in that order; junction bases with no gene match: 5. The germline CDR1 and CDR2 sequences are SGHRS and YFSETQ. The DNA of the CDR3 is TGCGCCAGCAGCTCCTCGACAGGGGCGAACACTGAAGCTTTCTTT. Residues: CASSSSTGANTEAFF.

The table lists this clone with a count of one. The V call is TRBV15, the J call TRBJ2-7, with unresolved D. CDR1 and CDR2 from the germline V gene are LNHNV and YYDKDF (reference sequence). Trimming left V 0 bases short and J 6 bases short, with 6 bases between. CDR3 length: 12 amino acids. CDR3 residues: CATSREATEQYF. The CDR3 region has the DNA TGTGCCACCAGCAGAGAAGCTACCGAGCAGTACTTC.

This clone appeared a single time. This chain uses TRBV5-5 with TRBJ2-7, with 11 bases fitting TRBD1. Germline V gives CDR1 SGHKS, CDR2 YYEKEE (reference sequence). The CDR3 loop spans 14 amino acids. V lost 2 bases, J lost 7 bases, and 5 bases stayed unmatched. As DNA, the CDR3 is TGTGCCAGCAGCTTCGGGACAGGGGGAAGAGAGCAGTACTTC. It encodes CASSFGTGGREQYF.

This clone showed up just once. The V gene is TRBV15, the J gene TRBJ2-1, with no clear D. This CDR3 is 16 amino acids long. In germline, CDR1 is LNHNV, CDR2 YYDKDF (reference sequence). Deletions cut 8 bases from V and 2 bases from J, with 19 bases between. DNA of the CDR3: TGTGCCACCGCGGATGCTTACCAACCCCCCTACAATGAGCAGTTCTTC. Residues: CATADAYQPPYNEQFF.

This rearrangement joins TRBV29-1 to TRBJ1-1; D might be TRBD1 (5 bases). The CDR3 totals 12 residues. Germline lookup yields CDR1 SQVTM and CDR2 ANQGSEA. Trimming left V 0 bases short and J 9 bases short, with 11 bases between. CDR3 amino acids: CSVEEGQTKAFF. CDR3 coding DNA: TGCAGCGTTGAAGAGGGGCAGACCAAAGCTTTCTTT. The full variable domain, completed using reference TRBV29-1 and TRBJ1-1, is SAVISQKPSRDICQRGTSLTIQCQVDSQVTMMFWYRQQPGQSLTLIATANQGSEATYESGFVIDKFPISRPNLTFSTLTVSNMSPEDSSIYLCSVEEGQTKAFFGQGTRLTVV.

The chain carries TRBV29-1 and TRBJ1-3, with TRBD1 matching over 7 bases. Germline loops: CDR1 SQVTM, CDR2 ANQGSEA. The V and J ends lost 6 bases and 4 bases, in that order; junction bases with no gene match: 6. The CDR3 runs to 13 residues. CDR3 loop: CSVAYRGGNTIYF. Here the CDR3 DNA reads TGCAGCGTAGCCTACAGGGGAGGAAACACCATATATTTT.

This clone was counted a few times. This rearrangement joins TRBV27 to TRBJ1-1; TRBD1 matches at 7 bases. The CDR3 covers 13 residues. Trimming removed 10 bases from V and 2 bases from J; junction bases left unmatched: 7. Germline V gives CDR1 MNHEY, CDR2 SMNVEV (reference sequence). CDR3 loop: CAISRDRNTEAFF. DNA for the CDR3: TGTGCCATCTCCCGGGACAGAAACACTGAAGCTTTCTTT.

In DNA form, the CDR3 reads TGTGCCACCAGCAGGCCTCGCGGAAATGAAAAACTGTTTTTT. This gives the protein CATSRPRGNEKLFF. The chain joins TRBV15 to TRBJ1-4, with D hard to call. Germline CDR1 and CDR2: LNHNV and YYDKDF (reference sequence). The CDR3 contains 14 residues. V dropped 3 bases and J dropped 5 bases, with 10 bases sitting between them.